These 26 T cell receptor beta chains were all obtained from the same sample, sequenced in a study of blood T cell repertoires in COVID-19. The protocol was immunoSEQ multiplex PCR, while the TCRdb copy is restricted to in-frame clones and leaves out a portion. In the table there are 180,000 or so clones, almost 90% of which are singletons. Specimen: peripheral blood. The receptors here all came from a man aged 18 to 29 with active or convalescent COVID-19.

This clone has just one count. The rearrangement joins TRBV12-3 or TRBV12-4 to TRBJ1-1; 10 bases agree with TRBD1. The CDR3 contains 13 residues. With 8 bases clipped from V and 3 bases from J, the junction kept 3 bases outside the gene matches. The CDR3 is CASCGTGDTEAFF. The DNA of the CDR3 is TGTGCCAGCTGCGGGACAGGGGACACTGAAGCTTTCTTT.

The genes are TRBV6-6 and TRBJ2-3; the D is unclear. Trimming removed 0 bases at V and 10 bases at J, with 8 bases between. The CDR3 is 12 residues long. CDR1 and CDR2 (germline): MNHNY, SVGAGI (reference sequence). The CDR3 protein is CASSYSFEAQYF. The CDR3 coding sequence is TGTGCCAGCAGTTACTCTTTCGAGGCGCAGTATTTT.

This clone appeared once. The chain links TRBV11-3 to TRBJ2-3; 7 nucleotides match TRBD1. V trimming: 5 bases; J trimming: 2 bases; junction bases outside the gene matches: 16. The V gene's germline CDR1 is SGHNT and CDR2 YENEEA. CDR3 length: 18 residues. CDR3 residues: CASSLGVGDRYSTDTQYF. The CDR3 DNA sequence: TGTGCCAGCAGCCTAGGGGTTGGGGACAGATATTCCACAGATACGCAGTATTTT.

This chain links TRBV6-2 or TRBV6-3 with TRBJ1-1; maybe TRBD1 (5 bases). The CDR3 is 13 amino acids. From germline, CDR1 is MNHEY and CDR2 SVGEGT. Trimming stripped 6 bases from V and 3 bases from J, with 11 bases between. CDR3 in DNA: TGTGCCAGCAGCCAGACAGTGTACACTGAAGCTTTCTTT. Translation gives CASSQTVYTEAFF.

This sequence joins TRBV19 and TRBJ1-1, with a tentative D call TRBD1 (5 bases). Germline V gives CDR1 LNHDA, CDR2 SQIVND (reference sequence). Trimming took off 5 bases at V and 5 bases at J, with 12 bases between the two ends. The CDR3 runs to 13 residues. This CDR3 reads CASSVRVWTEAFF. For the CDR3, the DNA is TGTGCCAGTAGTGTCAGGGTTTGGACTGAAGCTTTCTTT.

This clone was counted only a few times. V and J are TRBV5-6 and TRBJ2-7, with D tentatively TRBD2 (6 bases). Germline assignment: CDR1 SGHDT and CDR2 YYEEEE. This CDR3 comprises 14 residues. The V end was cut by 3 bases, the J end by 2 bases, with 12 bases between. CDR3 sequence (DNA): TGTGCCAGCAGCTCCGGGAGCCTCGCCTACGAGCAGTACTTC. This gives the protein CASSSGSLAYEQYF.

This sequence joins TRBV19 and TRBJ1-5, with 9 bases that match TRBD1. This CDR3 region has 15 residues. The germline V gene has CDR1 LNHDA and CDR2 SQIVND (reference sequence). Germline trimming cut 6 bases from V and 6 bases from J; bases unmatched to any gene: 9. CDR3 bases: TGTGCCAGTAGAAGGGACAGGGAAAGACGTCAGCCCCAGCATTTT. This sequence encodes CASRRDRERRQPQHF.

The chain has TRBV5-4 and TRBJ1-1; 8 nucleotides agree with TRBD1. V lost 4 bases and J lost 3; bases outside the gene matches: 8. Germline V gene lookup returns CDR1 SGHNT and CDR2 YYREEE (reference sequence). The CDR3 spans 15 residues. This CDR3 reads CASSPQTGVDTEAFF. CDR3 bases: TGTGCCAGCAGCCCCCAGACAGGGGTGGACACTGAAGCTTTCTTT.

This sequence joins TRBV14 and TRBJ1-1; TRBD1 matches at 7 bases. Looked up from germline, CDR1 is SGHDN and CDR2 is FVKESK. V was pared by 3 bases and J by 3 bases, with 16 bases of the junction left unmatched. The CDR3 is 18 residues long. The CDR3 DNA is TGTGCCAGCAGCCATAACGCTTACGGGACAGCCGGGTACACTGAAGCTTTCTTT. Its protein product is CASSHNAYGTAGYTEAFF. Full variable domain (rest looked up from reference TRBV14 and TRBJ1-1): EAGVTQFPSHSVIEKGQTVTLRCDPISGHDNLYWYRRVMGKEIKFLLHFVKESKQDESGMPNNRFLAERTGGTYSTLKVQPAELEDSGVYFCASSHNAYGTAGYTEAFFGQGTRLTVV.

The chain joins TRBV9 to TRBJ2-7, with TRBD1 as a possible D gene (5 bases). Trimming removed 0 bases from V and 3 bases from J, with 7 bases in between. The CDR3 loop spans 13 amino acids. The germline V gene has CDR1 SGDLS and CDR2 YYNGEE. The CDR3 is CASSVDTGYEQYF. The CDR3 bases are TGTGCCAGCAGCGTAGATACAGGCTACGAGCAGTACTTC.

The gene calls are TRBV18 and TRBJ1-2; TRBD1 matches at 8 bases. The CDR3 spans 15 residues. Germline loops: CDR1 KGHSH, CDR2 LQKENI. V shed 3 bases and J 2 bases; nucleotides not matched to a gene: 5. The CDR3 sequence is CASSPGQGGNYGYTF. In DNA form, the CDR3 reads TGTGCCAGCTCACCCGGACAGGGAGGCAACTATGGCTACACCTTC.

This clone was detected only once. The chain joins TRBV10-2 to TRBJ1-1; the D gene is possibly TRBD1 (5 bases). The CDR3 sequence is 13 residues long. CDR1 and CDR2 (germline): WSHSY, SAAADI. Trimming left V 6 bases short and J 2 bases short, with 10 bases between. In nucleotides, the CDR3 is TGCGCCAGCAGAGTACAGGCAAACACTGAAGCTTTCTTT. Its protein product is CASRVQANTEAFF.

This chain connects TRBV19 to TRBJ1-6; 7 bases match TRBD1. Germline CDR1 is LNHDA and CDR2 is SQIVND (reference sequence). V was pared by 5 bases and J by 7 bases, with 11 bases of the junction left unmatched. The CDR3 is 16 residues long. The CDR3 bases are TGTGCCAGTAGTCCAACAGGGGCCCTGGGGAATTCACCCCTCCACTTT. This sequence encodes CASSPTGALGNSPLHF.

The chain uses TRBV18 and TRBJ2-5; perhaps TRBD2 as D (5 bases). V was trimmed by 2 bases and J by 2 bases, leaving 9 bases between them. The CDR3 has 14 residues. Germline values: CDR1 KGHSH, CDR2 LQKENI. The chain's CDR3 is CASSPTGIQETQYF. The CDR3 region has the DNA TGTGCCAGCTCACCAACCGGGATTCAAGAGACCCAGTACTTC. Combining the CDR3 with reference TRBV18 and TRBJ2-5 gives the whole variable domain NAGVMQNPRHLVRRRGQEARLRCSPMKGHSHVYWYRQLPEEGLKFMVYLQKENIIDESGMPKERFSAEFPKEGPSILRIQQVVRGDSAAYFCASSPTGIQETQYFGPGTRLLVL.

The gene calls are TRBV2 and TRBJ1-4, with 8 nucleotides matching TRBD1. CDR3 size: 14 residues. J gave up 7 bases and V 6 bases, and 7 bases lay outside the gene matches. The germline gives CDR1 SNHLY, CDR2 FYNNEI. The CDR3 nucleotides read TGTGCCAGCAGAGACCGGACAGGGCTTGAAAAACTGTTTTTT. Translating gives CASRDRTGLEKLFF.

V is TRBV11-2 and J is TRBJ2-1; 7 bases match TRBD2. V dropped 1 base and J dropped 9; count of bases not matched to a gene: 3. The CDR3 consists of 13 residues. The germline V gene encodes CDR1 SGHAT and CDR2 FQNNGV. The CDR3 region is CASSLASGGEQFF. The CDR3, as DNA: TGTGCCAGCAGCTTAGCCTCGGGAGGTGAGCAGTTCTTC.

The rearrangement links TRBV7-2 to TRBJ1-2, with D possibly TRBD1 on 6 matching bases. Germline-derived CDR1 and CDR2 are SGHTA and FQGNSA. This CDR3 is 13 amino acids long. Trimming shortened V by 5 bases and J by 7 bases, and 14 bases separated the two germline ends. CDR3 sequence (DNA): TGTGCCAGCAGCCGGACAGTTACTGGTGGCTACACCTTC. Protein: CASSRTVTGGYTF.

The chain links TRBV5-5 to TRBJ1-4, with D possibly TRBD1 on 5 matching bases. This CDR3 has 17 residues. The germline CDR1 and CDR2 sequences are SGHKS and YYEKEE (reference sequence). V was clipped by 0 bases and J by 8 bases, with 20 bases between them. CDR3 in DNA: TGTGCCAGCAGCTTGGTTCCCCTCGGGGGGACGAACGAAAAACTGTTTTTT. Translation: CASSLVPLGGTNEKLFF.

The rearrangement joins TRBV6-4 to TRBJ2-3; D gene uncertain. V was cut by 6 bases and J by 0 bases, with 7 bases left in between. The germline V gene has CDR1 MRHNA and CDR2 SNTAGT. The CDR3 has 13 amino acids. The CDR3 loop is CASSLTSTDTQYF. The DNA for the CDR3 is TGTGCCAGCAGCCTAACTAGCACAGATACGCAGTATTTT.

V gene TRBV5-1 combines with J gene TRBJ1-3, with D possibly being TRBD1 (6 bases). The CDR3 runs to 17 residues. The ends were cut back, 0 bases at V and 2 bases at J, with 15 bases in the middle. Germline V CDR1 and CDR2: SGHRS, YFSETQ. CDR3 sequence reads: CASSLGAGEKAGNTIYF. The CDR3 bases are TGCGCCAGCAGCTTGGGGGCAGGGGAGAAGGCTGGAAACACCATATATTTT.

The rearrangement links TRBV6-2 or TRBV6-3 to TRBJ2-3; TRBD2 is a possible D gene (5 bases). In germline, CDR1 is MNHEY, CDR2 SVGEGT. The CDR3 extends over 14 amino acids. With 6 bases removed from V and 0 bases from J, the gap between germline ends came to 10 bases. The CDR3 DNA sequence: TGTGCCAGCAGCCGCGGGCGGAGCACAGATACGCAGTATTTT. This encodes CASSRGRSTDTQYF.

The chain combines TRBV3-1 (or the pseudogene TRBV3-2) with TRBJ2-1; 7 bases fit TRBD1. The CDR3 runs 13 residues. Germline V gene data show CDR1 as LGHDT and CDR2 as YNNKEL (reference sequence). J was trimmed by 8 bases and V by 5 bases; bases with no gene match: 6. The CDR3 sequence: CASSATGLDEQFF. The CDR3 coding sequence is TGTGCCAGCAGCGCGACAGGGCTGGATGAGCAGTTCTTC.

The chain couples TRBV7-9 to TRBJ2-1; no definite D call. Germline lookup yields CDR1 SEHNR and CDR2 FQNEAQ (reference sequence). The CDR3 sequence is 9 residues long. The DNA of the CDR3 is TGTGGAGTCGAACAGGAGCAGTTCTTC. It codes for CGVEQEQFF.

The chain links TRBV19 to TRBJ1-5; D gene unclear. V was clipped by 3 bases and J by 1 base, with 13 bases between them. The CDR3 extends over 16 amino acids. Germline V gene lookup returns CDR1 LNHDA and CDR2 SQIVND (reference sequence). The CDR3: CASSMSSRGSNQPQHF. DNA of the CDR3: TGTGCCAGTAGTATGTCTTCTCGCGGGAGCAATCAGCCCCAGCATTTT.

The CDR3 region is CASHLGGYNEQFF. In DNA, the CDR3 is TGTGCCTCCCACTTGGGGGGCTACAATGAGCAGTTCTTC. V gene TRBV2 combines with J gene TRBJ2-1; D may be TRBD2 (6 bases). V was trimmed by 11 bases and J by 3 bases, leaving 14 bases between them. Germline CDR1 reads SNHLY; CDR2 reads FYNNEI. This CDR3 spans 13 amino acids.

V usage is TRBV19 and J usage is TRBJ1-2; 7 nucleotides agree with TRBD1. The CDR3 loop spans 13 amino acids. CDR1 is LNHDA, CDR2 SQIVND, per germline (reference sequence). V was clipped by 2 bases and J by 8 bases; unmatched bases: 5. Written as DNA, the CDR3 is TGTGCCAGTAGTATAAGGGGGCGAGGAGGCTACACCTTC. Translation: CASSIRGRGGYTF.